The T cell receptor (beta chain) under discussion was sequenced for a study of T cell responses to AZD1222 COVID-19 vaccine. Findings and limits, study-wide: The donor group comprised mostly white British people and more females; the analysis possibly underestimated clonal diversity.

A word on this clone: Its antigen is currently unknown. Different DNA sequences within this sample yield the same CDR3.

Generated by immunoSEQ multiplex PCR, the TCRdb table keeps only in-frame clones and is missing some. Of around 110,000 clones in the sample, approximately 93% are singletons; the top ten hold under 3.5%. The CDR3 totals 14 residues. In germline, CDR1 is WSHSY, CDR2 SAAADI. V was cut by 5 bases and J by 2 bases, with 10 bases left in between. The chain links TRBV10-2 to TRBJ1-5; tentatively, D is TRBD1 (6 bases). This TCR was sampled from an adult in good health. The source material was peripheral blood, sampled on day 0 of AZD1222 vaccination. DNA for the CDR3: TGCGCCAGCAGTACAGGGTTTGGCAATCAGCCCCAGCATTTT. This codes for CASSTGFGNQPQHF.